The following is a T cell receptor (beta chain) sequence with its context. The antigen it binds to is not known. Qualities for individual bases were not recorded, and no much larger clone is one base off. After removal of 6 bases from V and 6 bases from J, the junction retains 13 bases not matched to a gene. Measured from the cysteine to the phenylalanine, the CDR3 is 15 residues long. Of the read, only the CDR3 DNA is kept; its 45 bases are in frame from base 1. According to the germline V gene, CDR1 reads SNHLY and CDR2 reads FYNNEI. The method behind the library was the immunoSEQ multiplex PCR assay. TCRdb mirrors the immuneACCESS table, restricted to in-frame sequences. Some clones are absent from its copies; in checked studies, under half trace to an unresolved V gene, and the reason for the others is unknown. The sample table lists about 79,000 clones, about 90% of them with a count of one. Roughly 0.44% of the sample is taken by the ten largest.

The source of the sample is a study of T cell changes during pregnancy in multiple sclerosis (dated by TCRdb to about 2019). About the investigation overall: The study looked at changes in the T cell repertoire across pregnancy in women with multiple sclerosis.

The TCR was taken from a female donor with multiple sclerosis, enrolled in a pregnancy study. The sample consisted of CD4+ T cells from peripheral blood mononuclear cells, taken in the second trimester of pregnancy. The rearrangement combines TRBV2 with TRBJ1-1, with 7 bases in between that match TRBD1. The CDR3 corresponds to CASRTGALMAPEAFF. The base sequence is TGTGCCAGCAGAACAGGGGCCCTTATGGCACCTGAAGCTTTCTTT.